Shown below are 5 T cell receptor beta chains from a single sample sequenced in a study of T cell responses to AZD1222 COVID-19 vaccine. The protocol was immunoSEQ multiplex PCR, while the TCRdb copy is restricted to in-frame clones and leaves out a portion. The table lists approximately 160,000 clones, around 94% of them singletons. Material: peripheral blood, obtained on day 0 of AZD1222 vaccination. These receptors were taken from an adult in good health.

The chain links TRBV3-1 (or the pseudogene TRBV3-2) to TRBJ1-4; no clear D gene. The CDR3 has 16 amino acids. Trimming took off 4 bases at V and 7 bases at J, with 19 bases between the two ends. Germline V gene data show CDR1 as LGHDT and CDR2 as YNNKEL (reference sequence). CDR3 loop: CASSPDLGDGGEKLFF. CDR3 nucleotide sequence: TGTGCCAGCAGCCCTGATCTGGGAGACGGCGGTGAAAAACTGTTTTTT.

V gene TRBV30 combines with J gene TRBJ1-3, with D maybe TRBD1 (5 bases). Germline V gene lookup returns CDR1 GTSNPN and CDR2 SVGIG (reference sequence). Between the trimmed V and J ends, which lost 3 bases and 8 bases, there was a span of 17 bases. The CDR3 runs 14 residues. Here the CDR3 reads CAWRPGTSPYTIYF. The CDR3, as DNA: TGTGCCTGGAGACCCGGGACGTCCCCGTACACCATATATTTT.

This chain uses TRBV6-1 with TRBJ1-1; D is possibly TRBD1 (6 bases). CDR1 is MNHNS, CDR2 SASEGT, per germline. V was trimmed by 3 bases and J by 7 bases, leaving 24 bases between them. CDR3 length: 17 residues. The DNA for the CDR3 is TGTGCCAGCAGTGATGTCAGGGGAAGTCTCTCCGGGGTTGAAGCTTTCTTT. Its translation: CASSDVRGSLSGVEAFF.

The chain combines TRBV6-5 with TRBJ1-2; D is possibly TRBD1 (5 bases). The CDR3 spans 15 residues. Trimming took 0 bases from V and 4 from J, leaving 12 bases between them. Germline lookup yields CDR1 MNHEY and CDR2 SVGAGI. The CDR3 coding sequence is TGTGCCAGCAGTTACTCGAACTGGGGGGTCTATGGCTACACCTTC. Translated, it gives CASSYSNWGVYGYTF.

This chain uses TRBV5-8 with TRBJ1-5; 8 nucleotides match TRBD1. CDR1 and CDR2 (germline): SGHTS, YDEGEE. This CDR3 contains 15 residues. V lost 1 base, J lost 5 bases, and 5 bases stayed unmatched. Here the CDR3 reads CASSLLDRGDQPQHF. The CDR3 nucleotides read TGTGCCAGCAGCTTGCTAGACAGGGGCGATCAGCCCCAGCATTTT.